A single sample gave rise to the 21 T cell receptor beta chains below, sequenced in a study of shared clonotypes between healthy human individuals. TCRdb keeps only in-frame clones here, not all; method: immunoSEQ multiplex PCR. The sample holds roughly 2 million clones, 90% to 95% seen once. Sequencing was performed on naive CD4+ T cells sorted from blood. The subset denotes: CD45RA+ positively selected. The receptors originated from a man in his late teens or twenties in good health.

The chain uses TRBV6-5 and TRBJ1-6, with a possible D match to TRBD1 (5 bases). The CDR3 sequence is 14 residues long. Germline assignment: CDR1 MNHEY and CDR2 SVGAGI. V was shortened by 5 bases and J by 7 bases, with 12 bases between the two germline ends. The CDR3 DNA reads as TGTGCCAGCAGTCCGACAAGGGGAAATTCACCCCTCCACTTT. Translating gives CASSPTRGNSPLHF.

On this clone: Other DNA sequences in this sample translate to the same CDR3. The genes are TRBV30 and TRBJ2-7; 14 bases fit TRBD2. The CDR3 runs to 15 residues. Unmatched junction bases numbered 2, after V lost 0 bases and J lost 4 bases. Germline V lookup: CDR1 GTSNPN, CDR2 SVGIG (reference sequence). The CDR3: CAWSVGTSGRYEQYF. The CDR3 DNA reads TGTGCCTGGAGTGTAGGGACTAGCGGGAGATACGAGCAGTACTTC. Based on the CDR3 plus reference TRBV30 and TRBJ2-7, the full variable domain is SQTIHQWPATLVQPVGSPLSLECTVEGTSNPNLYWYRQAAGRGLQLLFYSVGIGQISSEVPQNLSASRPQDRQFILSSKKLLLSDSGFYLCAWSVGTSGRYEQYFGPGTRLTVT.

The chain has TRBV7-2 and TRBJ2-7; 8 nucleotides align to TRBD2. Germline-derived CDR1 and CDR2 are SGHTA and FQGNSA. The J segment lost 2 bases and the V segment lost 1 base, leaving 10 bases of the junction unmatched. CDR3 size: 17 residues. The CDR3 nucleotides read TGTGCCAGCAGCTTAGGGGGATTGCGGGAGGCCCCCTACGAGCAGTACTTC. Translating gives CASSLGGLREAPYEQYF.

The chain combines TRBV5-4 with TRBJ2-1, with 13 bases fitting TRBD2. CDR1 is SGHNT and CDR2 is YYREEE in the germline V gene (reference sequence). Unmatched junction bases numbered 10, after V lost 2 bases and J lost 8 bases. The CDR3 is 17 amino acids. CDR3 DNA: TGTGCCAGCAGCTTAGCGCCGGGACTAGCGGGGCCAGATGAGCAGTTCTTC. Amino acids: CASSLAPGLAGPDEQFF.

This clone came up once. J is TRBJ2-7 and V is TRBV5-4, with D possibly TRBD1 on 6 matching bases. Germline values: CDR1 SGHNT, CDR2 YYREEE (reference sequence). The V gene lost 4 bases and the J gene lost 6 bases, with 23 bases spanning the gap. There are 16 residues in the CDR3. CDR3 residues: CASSPQRGLSRGEQYF. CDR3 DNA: TGTGCCAGCAGCCCCCAAAGGGGGTTGTCAAGGGGCGAGCAGTACTTC. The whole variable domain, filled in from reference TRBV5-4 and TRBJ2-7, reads ETGVTQSPTHLIKTRGQQVTLRCSSQSGHNTVSWYQQALGQGPQFIFQYYREEENGRGNFPPRFSGLQFPNYSSELNVNALELDDSALYLCASSPQRGLSRGEQYFGPGTRLTVT.

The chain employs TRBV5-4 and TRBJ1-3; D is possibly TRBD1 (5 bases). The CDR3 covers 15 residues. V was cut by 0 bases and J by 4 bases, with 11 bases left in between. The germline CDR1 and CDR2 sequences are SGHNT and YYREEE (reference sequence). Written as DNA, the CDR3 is TGTGCCAGCAGCTTGGCCTCAGGGAACGGAAACACCATATATTTT. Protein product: CASSLASGNGNTIYF.

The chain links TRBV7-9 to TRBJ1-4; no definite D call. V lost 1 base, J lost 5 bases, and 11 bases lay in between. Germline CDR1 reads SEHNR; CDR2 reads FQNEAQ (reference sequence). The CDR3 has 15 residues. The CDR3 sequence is CASSLVWSENEKLFF. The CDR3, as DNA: TGTGCCAGCAGCTTAGTATGGTCAGAGAATGAAAAACTGTTTTTT. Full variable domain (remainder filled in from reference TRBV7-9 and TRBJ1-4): DTGVSQNPRHKITKRGQNVTFRCDPISEHNRLYWYRQTLGQGPEFLTYFQNEAQLEKSRLLSDRFSAERPKGSFSTLEIQRTEQGDSAMYLCASSLVWSENEKLFFGSGTQLSVL.

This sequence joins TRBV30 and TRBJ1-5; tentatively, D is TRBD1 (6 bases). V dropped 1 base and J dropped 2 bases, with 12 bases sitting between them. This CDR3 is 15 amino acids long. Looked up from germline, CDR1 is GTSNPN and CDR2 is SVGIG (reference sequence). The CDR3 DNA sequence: TGTGCCTGGAGTGCTAAGGGGGGTGGCAATCAGCCCCAGCATTTT. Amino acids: CAWSAKGGGNQPQHF.

CDR3 nucleotides: TGTGCCAGCTCACCTCACCCGGGACAGGTGAACACTGAAGCTTTCTTT. Protein sequence: CASSPHPGQVNTEAFF. The rearrangement links TRBV18 to TRBJ1-1; 8 bases fit TRBD1. V shed 3 bases and J 0 bases; nucleotides not matched to a gene: 6. CDR3 length: 16 residues. Germline CDR1 KGHSH, CDR2 LQKENI.

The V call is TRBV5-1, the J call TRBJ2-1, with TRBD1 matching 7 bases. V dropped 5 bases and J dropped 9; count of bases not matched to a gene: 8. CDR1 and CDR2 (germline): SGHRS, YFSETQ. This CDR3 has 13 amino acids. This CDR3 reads CASSYTGQPEQFF. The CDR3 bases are TGCGCCAGCAGTTATACGGGACAGCCTGAGCAGTTCTTC.

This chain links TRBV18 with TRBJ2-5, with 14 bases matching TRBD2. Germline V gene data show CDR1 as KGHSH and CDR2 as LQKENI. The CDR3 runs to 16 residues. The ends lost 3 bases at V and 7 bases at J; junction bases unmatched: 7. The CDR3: CASSPTSGGAGRTQYF. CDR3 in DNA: TGTGCCAGCTCACCGACTAGCGGGGGGGCCGGGCGGACCCAGTACTTC. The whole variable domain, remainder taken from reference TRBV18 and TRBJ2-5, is NAGVMQNPRHLVRRRGQEARLRCSPMKGHSHVYWYRQLPEEGLKFMVYLQKENIIDESGMPKERFSAEFPKEGPSILRIQQVVRGDSAAYFCASSPTSGGAGRTQYFGPGTRLLVL.

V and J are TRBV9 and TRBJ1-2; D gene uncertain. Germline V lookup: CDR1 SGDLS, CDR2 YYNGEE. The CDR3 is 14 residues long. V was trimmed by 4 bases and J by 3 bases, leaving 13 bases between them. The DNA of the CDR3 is TGTGCCAGCAGCCCTCCGTGGAGAGACTATGGCTACACCTTC. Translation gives CASSPPWRDYGYTF. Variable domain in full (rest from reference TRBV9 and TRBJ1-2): DSGVTQTPKHLITATGQRVTLRCSPRSGDLSVYWYQQSLDQGLQFLIQYYNGEERAKGNILERFSAQQFPDLHSELNLSSLELGDSALYFCASSPPWRDYGYTFGSGTRLTVV.

CDR3 coding DNA: TGTGCCAGCAGCTTAGTCTTCCAGAACACTGAAGCTTTCTTT. Protein product: CASSLVFQNTEAFF. The V call is TRBV7-8, the J call TRBJ1-1; the D is unclear. With 1 base removed from V and 1 base from J, the gap between germline ends came to 7 bases. CDR1 and CDR2 from the germline V gene are SGHVS and FQNEAQ. The CDR3 covers 14 residues.

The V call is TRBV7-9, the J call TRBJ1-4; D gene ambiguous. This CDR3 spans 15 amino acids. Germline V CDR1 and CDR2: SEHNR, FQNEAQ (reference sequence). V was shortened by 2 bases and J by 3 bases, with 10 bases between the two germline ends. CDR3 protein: CASSLQTVANEKLFF. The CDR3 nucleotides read TGTGCCAGCAGCTTACAGACGGTGGCTAATGAAAAACTGTTTTTT.

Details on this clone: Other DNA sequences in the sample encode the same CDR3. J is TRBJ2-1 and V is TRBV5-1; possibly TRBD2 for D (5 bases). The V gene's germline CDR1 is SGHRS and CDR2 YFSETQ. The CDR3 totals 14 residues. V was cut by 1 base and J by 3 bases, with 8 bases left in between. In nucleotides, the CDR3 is TGCGCCAGCAGCTTGCCTAGCAGCTACAATGAGCAGTTCTTC. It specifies CASSLPSSYNEQFF.

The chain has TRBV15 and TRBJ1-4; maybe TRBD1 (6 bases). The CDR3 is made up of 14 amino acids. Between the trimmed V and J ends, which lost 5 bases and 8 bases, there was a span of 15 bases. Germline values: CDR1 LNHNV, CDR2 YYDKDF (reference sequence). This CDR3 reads CATSPTGKGEKLFF. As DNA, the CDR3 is TGTGCCACCAGCCCCACAGGGAAGGGGGAAAAACTGTTTTTT. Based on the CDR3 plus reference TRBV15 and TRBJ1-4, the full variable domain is DAMVIQNPRYQVTQFGKPVTLSCSQTLNHNVMYWYQQKSSQAPKLLFHYYDKDFNNEADTPDNFQSRRPNTSFCFLDIRSPGLGDTAMYLCATSPTGKGEKLFFGSGTQLSVL.

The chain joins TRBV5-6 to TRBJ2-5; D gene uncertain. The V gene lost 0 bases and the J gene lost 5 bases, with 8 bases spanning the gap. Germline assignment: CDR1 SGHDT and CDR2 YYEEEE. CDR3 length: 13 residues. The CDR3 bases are TGTGCCAGCAGCTTGGAAGCCAGGGAGACCCAGTACTTC. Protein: CASSLEARETQYF.

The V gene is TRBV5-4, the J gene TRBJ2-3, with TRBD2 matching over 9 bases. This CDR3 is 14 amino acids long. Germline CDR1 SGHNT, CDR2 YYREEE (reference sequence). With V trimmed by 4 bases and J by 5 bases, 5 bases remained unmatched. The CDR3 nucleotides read TGTGCCAGCAGCCCGGGACTAGCTATAGATACGCAGTATTTT. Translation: CASSPGLAIDTQYF.

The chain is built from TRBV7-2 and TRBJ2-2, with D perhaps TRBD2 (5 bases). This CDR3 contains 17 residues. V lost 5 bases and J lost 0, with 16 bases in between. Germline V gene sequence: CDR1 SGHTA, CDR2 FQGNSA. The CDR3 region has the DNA TGTGCCAGCAGCCGTATTAGGGAGAACGCGAACACCGGGGAGCTGTTTTTT. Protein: CASSRIRENANTGELFF.

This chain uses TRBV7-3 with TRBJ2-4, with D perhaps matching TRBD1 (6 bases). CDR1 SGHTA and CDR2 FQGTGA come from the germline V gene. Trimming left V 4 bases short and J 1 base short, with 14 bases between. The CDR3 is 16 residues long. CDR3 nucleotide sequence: TGTGCCAGCAGCTGGGGATCAGACAGGGCCAAAAACATTCAGTACTTC. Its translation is CASSWGSDRAKNIQYF.

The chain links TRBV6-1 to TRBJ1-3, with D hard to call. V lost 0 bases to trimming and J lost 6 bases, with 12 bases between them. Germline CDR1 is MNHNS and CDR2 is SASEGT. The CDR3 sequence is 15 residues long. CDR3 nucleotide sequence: TGTGCCAGCAGTGAAGCCCCGGGAATTGAAAACACCATATATTTT. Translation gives CASSEAPGIENTIYF.